A single sample is the source of the 29 T cell receptor beta chains below, sequenced in a study of T-cell reconstitution after alpha-beta-depleted transplantation in children. Preparing the TCRbeta library involved the use of unique molecular identifiers. A single record per CDR3 protein comes from TCRdb applying MiXCR to the PCR reads. The table includes about 980,000 distinct CDR3 sequences, around 30% detected once. The source material was PBMCs, mostly from graft donor cells, sampled 360 days after TCRalphabeta/CD19-depleted stem cell transplant. The origin of the receptors is a boy under two years old who had a stem cell transplant for SCID, so the T cells may come from the graft donor.

In its sample, this clonotype was seen a few times. The chain employs TRBV20-1 and TRBJ2-5; 9 nucleotides match TRBD2. The germline gives CDR1 DFQATT, CDR2 SNEGSKA (reference sequence). The CDR3 totals 13 residues. CDR3 sequence (DNA): TGCTCGTTTCAGCGCGGGGGGGAGGAGACCCAGTACTTC. The encoded protein is CSFQRGGEETQYF.

There are a few counts of this clonotype. V gene TRBV3-1 combines with J gene TRBJ1-5; D is perhaps TRBD1 (5 bases). CDR1 is LGHDT and CDR2 is YNNKEL in the germline V gene (reference sequence). The CDR3 is 12 residues long. Trimming shortened V by 8 bases and J by 9 bases, and 14 bases separated the two germline ends. The CDR3 DNA sequence: TGTGCCAGCTCCTCTGGGGGAGGGCCCCAGCATTTT. Protein sequence: CASSSGGGPQHF.

The chain carries TRBV18 and TRBJ1-3; D is perhaps TRBD1 (6 bases). CDR3 size: 15 residues. With 6 bases removed from V and 4 bases from J, the gap between germline ends came to 16 bases. The germline CDR1 and CDR2 sequences are KGHSH and LQKENI. The CDR3 protein is CASSPGQSLGNTIYF. CDR3 DNA sequence: TGTGCCAGCTCGCCCGGACAGTCACTGGGAAACACCATATATTTT. Variable domain in full (rest from reference TRBV18 and TRBJ1-3): NAGVMQNPRHLVRRRGQEARLRCSPMKGHSHVYWYRQLPEEGLKFMVYLQKENIIDESGMPKERFSAEFPKEGPSILRIQQVVRGDSAAYFCASSPGQSLGNTIYFGEGSWLTVV.

This clonotype was detected many times. The gene calls are TRBV5-1 and TRBJ2-2; D is uncertain. V lost 1 base and J lost 5, with 9 bases in between. The CDR3 is 14 amino acids. Looked up from germline, CDR1 is SGHRS and CDR2 is YFSETQ. The CDR3, as DNA: TGCGCCAGCAGCTTGTTCGTTGGGACCGGGGAGCTGTTTTTT. Protein sequence: CASSLFVGTGELFF.

The chain employs TRBV10-3 and TRBJ2-7, with D uncertain. Germline-derived CDR1 and CDR2 are ENHRY and SYGVKD. Trimming removed 8 bases at V and 3 bases at J, with 11 bases between. This CDR3 has 12 residues. In nucleotides, the CDR3 is TGTGCCATCGCAGCGAGCTACTACGAGCAGTACTTC. Its protein is CAIAASYYEQYF.

This clonotype was seen more than once but under ten times. This sequence joins TRBV11-1 and TRBJ2-7; TRBD2 matches at 14 bases. The length of the CDR3 is 18 residues. CDR1 SGHAT and CDR2 FQDESV come from the germline V gene (reference sequence). V lost 2 bases and J lost 5; bases outside the gene matches: 11. CDR3 protein: CASSLSMRLAGGIDEQYF. CDR3 coding DNA: TGTGCCAGCAGCTTAAGTATGAGACTAGCGGGGGGGATCGACGAGCAGTACTTC.

This sequence joins TRBV5-1 and TRBJ1-2, with D possibly TRBD1 on 5 matching bases. The CDR3 length is 13 residues. Germline CDR1 SGHRS, CDR2 YFSETQ. The V end lost 5 bases, the J end lost 4 bases, and 12 bases lay between the germline ends. The CDR3 reads CASRLGAAYGYTF. The DNA of the CDR3 is TGCGCCAGCAGACTAGGGGCAGCCTATGGCTACACCTTC.

This clonotype has more than one count but fewer than ten. The chain carries TRBV15 and TRBJ1-2; a weak D match, TRBD1 (6 bases). The CDR3 has 15 residues. Germline V gives CDR1 LNHNV, CDR2 YYDKDF (reference sequence). Trimming shortened V by 3 bases and J by 4 bases, and 15 bases separated the two germline ends. Here the CDR3 reads CATSSRFGRGYGYTF. For the CDR3, the DNA is TGTGCCACCAGCAGCAGGTTTGGCAGGGGCTATGGCTACACCTTC.

This clonotype appeared a few times. V usage is TRBV4-2 and J usage is TRBJ1-1, with no clear D. The CDR3 extends over 15 amino acids. Germline CDR1 LGHNA, CDR2 YNFKEQ. Trimming took off 4 bases at V and 5 bases at J, with 17 bases between the two ends. The chain's CDR3 is CASSPTGGVVTEAFF. CDR3 coding DNA: TGTGCCAGCAGCCCCACCGGTGGGGTTGTTACTGAAGCTTTCTTT.

This clonotype was recorded many times. The genes are TRBV28 and TRBJ2-7; D is possibly TRBD1 or TRBD2 (5 bases each). The CDR3 has 11 amino acids. Germline V lookup: CDR1 MDHEN, CDR2 SYDVKM. Trimming left V 3 bases short and J 7 bases short, with 7 bases between. The CDR3 sequence: CASSFEGEQYF. The CDR3 DNA is TGTGCCAGCAGTTTTGAGGGGGAGCAGTACTTC.

A few counts support this clonotype. J is TRBJ2-3 and V is TRBV18, with 8 nucleotides matching TRBD2. Trimming took 1 base from V and 3 from J; bases not matched to a gene: 6. There are 16 residues in the CDR3. Germline V CDR1 and CDR2: KGHSH, LQKENI. CDR3 loop: CASSPRRGGGTDTQYF. The CDR3 DNA is TGTGCCAGCTCACCACGACGGGGGGGCGGGACAGATACGCAGTATTTT.

This chain connects TRBV29-1 to TRBJ1-2, with unresolved D. The V end was cut by 1 base, the J end by 8 bases, with 11 bases between. This CDR3 is 12 amino acids long. CDR1 and CDR2 (germline): SQVTM, ANQGSEA. This CDR3 is CSVEGVRGGYTF. The CDR3 DNA reads as TGCAGCGTTGAAGGGGTTAGAGGAGGCTACACCTTC.

This clonotype was observed a handful of times. The chain links TRBV3-1 to TRBJ2-1; TRBD1 matches 9 bases. Per the germline V gene, CDR1 is LGHDT and CDR2 is YNNKEL (reference sequence). The CDR3 runs 17 residues. The ends lost 0 bases at V and 4 bases at J; junction bases unmatched: 7. CDR3 nucleotide sequence: TGTGCCAGCAGCCAAGATGCCGGGACAGGGATATACAATGAGCAGTTCTTC. Its protein product is CASSQDAGTGIYNEQFF.

Comment on this clonotype: This may come from a read error, since a much larger clone is one base off. The chain carries TRBV6-2 or TRBV6-3 and TRBJ1-1; D uncertain. The CDR3 consists of 12 residues. V lost 3 bases to trimming and J lost 5 bases, with 7 bases between them. Germline lookup yields CDR1 MNHEY and CDR2 SVGEGT. Written as DNA, the CDR3 is TGTGCCAGCAGTTATTGGGGTACTGAAGCTTTCTTT. It is translated as CASSYWGTEAFF.

V gene TRBV20-1 combines with J gene TRBJ1-2; D ambiguous. Between the trimmed V and J ends, which lost 0 bases and 3 bases, there was a span of 11 bases. This CDR3 contains 14 residues. Germline CDR1 reads DFQATT; CDR2 reads SNEGSKA (reference sequence). This CDR3 is CSARDQAIYYGYTF. As DNA, the CDR3 is TGCAGTGCTAGAGATCAGGCTATCTACTATGGCTACACCTTC.

This clonotype was picked up a small number of times. The chain has TRBV24-1 and TRBJ2-5; D not resolved. This CDR3 has 15 amino acids. Trimming left V 2 bases short and J 7 bases short, with 16 bases between. Germline CDR1 KGHDR, CDR2 SFDVKD. In DNA form, the CDR3 reads TGTGCCACCAGTGATTCAGACAAAGGCAAGATGACCCAGTACTTC. Translating it yields CATSDSDKGKMTQYF.

This sequence joins TRBV5-1 and TRBJ2-1, with a weak D call TRBD2 (5 bases). The CDR3 covers 14 residues. V lost 2 bases, J lost 12 bases, and 18 bases lay in between. Germline-derived CDR1 and CDR2 are SGHRS and YFSETQ. This CDR3 is CASSFEPAVQWQFF. As DNA, the CDR3 is TGCGCCAGCAGCTTCGAGCCAGCGGTTCAATGGCAGTTCTTC.

This clonotype has a single count. The chain couples TRBV10-3 to TRBJ2-3, with D unclear. The germline V gene encodes CDR1 ENHRY and CDR2 SYGVKD. Trimming stripped 10 bases from V and 0 bases from J, with 14 bases between. There are 14 residues in the CDR3. The CDR3 here is CATSTGPSTDTQYF. Written as DNA, the CDR3 is TGTGCCACTTCGACGGGCCCAAGCACAGATACGCAGTATTTT.

This rearrangement joins TRBV20-1 to TRBJ2-7, with 10 bases lining up with TRBD2. Germline V gene data show CDR1 as DFQATT and CDR2 as SNEGSKA (reference sequence). The CDR3 contains 16 residues. J lost 2 bases, V lost 5 bases, and 12 bases had no gene match. Written as DNA, the CDR3 is TGCAGTGCTGTCGGGGCGGGGCTAGCGGGGGCCTACGAGCAGTACTTC. Protein: CSAVGAGLAGAYEQYF.

The chain uses TRBV5-6 and TRBJ1-1; 7 bases line up with TRBD1. The CDR3 contains 16 residues. The V gene end was trimmed by 2 bases and the J gene end by 7 bases; junction bases not matched to a gene: 14. Germline lookup yields CDR1 SGHDT and CDR2 YYEEEE. DNA of the CDR3: TGTGCCAGCAGCTTCGGACTGGGGCAGGGGGACGGTGAAGCTTTCTTT. Protein product: CASSFGLGQGDGEAFF. The full variable domain, completed using reference TRBV5-6 and TRBJ1-1, is DAGVTQSPTHLIKTRGQQVTLRCSPKSGHDTVSWYQQALGQGPQFIFQYYEEEERQRGNFPDRFSGHQFPNYSSELNVNALLLGDSALYLCASSFGLGQGDGEAFFGQGTRLTVV.

The table lists this clonotype with a few counts. J is TRBJ1-1 and V is TRBV29-1; D not resolved. CDR1 is SQVTM and CDR2 is ANQGSEA in the germline V gene. The CDR3 has 10 residues. Trimming removed 4 bases from V and 7 bases from J, with 7 bases in between. Here the CDR3 reads CSVADVEAFF. CDR3 DNA sequence: TGCAGCGTTGCTGACGTTGAAGCTTTCTTT.

This clonotype was detected ten times or more. The rearrangement joins TRBV28 to TRBJ2-1; 13 positions agree with TRBD2. The CDR3 extends over 14 amino acids. CDR1 and CDR2 from the germline V gene are MDHEN and SYDVKM. The junction had 1 base not matched to a gene; V was cut back by 6 bases and J by 5 bases. This CDR3 is CASRGLAGNNEQFF. CDR3 in DNA: TGTGCCAGCAGGGGACTAGCGGGGAACAATGAGCAGTTCTTC.

The chain has TRBV4-3 and TRBJ1-5; 9 nucleotides agree with TRBD1. Germline V gene lookup returns CDR1 LGHNA and CDR2 YSLEER. With 0 bases clipped from V and 2 bases from J, the junction kept 11 bases outside the gene matches. This CDR3 contains 19 residues. CDR3 DNA sequence: TGCGCCAGCAGCCAAGATGTTTGGGACAGGGTGGAGGGCAATCAGCCCCAGCATTTT. Amino acid sequence: CASSQDVWDRVEGNQPQHF.

This clonotype was seen just once. The chain is built from TRBV4-1 and TRBJ2-1, with 8 bases matching TRBD2. Germline CDR1 is MGHRA and CDR2 is YSYEKL. The CDR3 length is 16 residues. V lost 0 bases, J lost 12 bases, and 13 bases stayed unmatched. CDR3 sequence reads: CASSQERLASPGGQFF. DNA for the CDR3: TGCGCCAGCAGCCAAGAGAGACTAGCGTCCCCTGGGGGGCAGTTCTTC.

The J gene is TRBJ1-2, the V gene TRBV7-8; D not certain. Germline V lookup: CDR1 SGHVS, CDR2 FQNEAQ. This CDR3 is 17 amino acids long. Trimming cost V 1 base and J 4 bases, with 19 bases left between them. The CDR3 DNA is TGTGCCAGCAGCTTAGTCCGGGGTACGGCGGCCCTCTATGGCTACACCTTC. As protein: CASSLVRGTAALYGYTF. Drawing the rest from reference TRBV7-8 and TRBJ1-2, the complete variable domain is GAGVSQSPRYKVAKRGQDVALRCDPISGHVSLFWYQQALGQGPEFLTYFQNEAQLDKSGLPSDRFFAERPEGSVSTLKIQRTQQEDSAVYLCASSLVRGTAALYGYTFGSGTRLTVV.

V is TRBV5-1 and J is TRBJ2-2; a weak D match, TRBD1 (6 bases). The CDR3 sequence is 17 residues long. V lost 1 base and J 0 bases, leaving 13 bases between the germline ends. CDR1 and CDR2 from the germline V gene are SGHRS and YFSETQ. Written as DNA, the CDR3 is TGCGCCAGCAGCTTGTTAGGTCAGGGGCCGAACACCGGGGAGCTGTTTTTT. This sequence encodes CASSLLGQGPNTGELFF.

The chain couples TRBV12-3 or TRBV12-4 to TRBJ1-1, with 8 bases identical to TRBD1. The CDR3 is made up of 15 amino acids. J was trimmed by 4 bases and V by 2 bases; bases with no gene match: 6. The chain's CDR3 is CASSLRTGRVTEAFF. The DNA for the CDR3 is TGTGCCAGCAGTTTACGGACAGGGCGGGTCACTGAAGCTTTCTTT.

CDR3 sequence: CASSFHPGKGGTEQFF. CDR3 bases: TGTGCCAGCAGTTTCCATCCCGGAAAGGGTGGAACTGAGCAGTTCTTC. The rearrangement links TRBV12-3 or TRBV12-4 to TRBJ2-1; D is undetermined. The V and J ends lost 3 bases and 9 bases respectively, with 21 bases between them. The CDR3 spans 16 residues.

There are a few counts of this clonotype. This chain links TRBV20-1 with TRBJ1-5; 7 nucleotides align to TRBD1. Germline trimming cut 1 base from V and 0 bases from J; bases unmatched to any gene: 9. From germline, CDR1 is DFQATT and CDR2 SNEGSKA (reference sequence). This CDR3 has 17 amino acids. CDR3 residues: CSARATGLPSSNQPQHF. In DNA form, the CDR3 reads TGCAGTGCTAGAGCGACAGGGCTCCCTTCTAGCAATCAGCCCCAGCATTTT.